The clone carrying this T cell receptor beta chain was observed many times. The antigen remains undetermined. Germline CDR1 MNHEY, CDR2 SMNVEV (reference sequence). V was clipped by 3 bases and J by 9 bases; unmatched bases: 10. The CDR3 has 16 residues. TCRdb called the multiplex PCR reads again in MiXCR, with one record for every CDR3 protein. The table shows about 130,000 distinct CDR3 sequences, with 21% occurring only once. This specimen belongs to a study of breast tumors, draining lymph nodes, adjacent tissues. Whole-study results and caveats: The data were judged consistent with most tumor T cells coming from lymph node and expanding in tumor. Data only fit, rather than demonstrated, lymph node origin of most tumor T cells.

The lymph nodes were axillary draining lymph nodes from breast cancer patients. The V gene is TRBV27, the J gene TRBJ2-1, with 11 bases lining up with TRBD2. The source material was axillary lymph node tissue. The origin of this receptor is a female donor with breast cancer. Some clones in this sample may be carry-over from other donors' samples. The CDR3 DNA reads as TGTGCCAGCAGTTTTCAGTCGGGACTAGCGGAAGGTGAGCAGTTCTTC. Encoded protein: CASSFQSGLAEGEQFF.